This record covers a single TCR beta chain. Its matching antigen is unknown. This record comes from a study of cytomegalovirus exposure and HLA in healthy donors. Study conclusions and caveats: Rare TCR sequences dominated, though some public TCRs recurred in many donors. Earlier analysis yielded a pattern in which most TCR beta V segments were productive about 87% or about 30% of the time. A cluster of highly shared sequence variants was likely a sequencing artifact.

In the PCR, 60 Vbeta and 13 Jbeta primers were used. The protocol was immunoSEQ multiplex PCR, while the TCRdb copy is restricted to in-frame clones and leaves out a portion. Among 200,000 or so clones, 85% to 90% were seen once, and the ten largest hold 1.3%. This CDR3 is 13 amino acids long. The V gene lost 4 bases and the J gene lost 5 bases, with 12 bases spanning the gap. In germline, CDR1 is WSHSY, CDR2 SAAADI. The gene calls are TRBV10-2 and TRBJ2-7; D may be TRBD2 (6 bases). The receptor comes from a human donor in good health. The material sequenced was PBMCs. The chain's CDR3 is CASSVLLADEQYF. The CDR3 coding sequence is TGCGCCAGCAGTGTCTTACTAGCAGACGAGCAGTACTTC.